The clone carrying this T cell receptor beta chain came up a few times. Its specificity is unknown. CDR3 regions of TCR beta were amplified from RNA transcripts. First-round RT-PCR relied on HTBI primers, and a second-round multiplex PCR came next. TCRdb independently ran MiXCR on the multiplex PCR reads; one entry per CDR3 protein. The sample consists of 650,000 to 800,000 distinct CDR3 sequences, over 40% of them appearing once. The length of the CDR3 is 12 residues. V lost 7 bases to trimming and J lost 0 bases, with 5 bases between them. Germline V lookup: CDR1 KGHDR, CDR2 SFDVKD. These data are taken from a study of Graves' ophthalmopathy and Graves' hyperthyroidism. Whole-study results and caveats: Blood shared most expanded thyroid clonotypes above 0.001 frequency.

Sequencing was carried out using peripheral blood. This clonotype was sampled from an adult man with Graves' ophthalmopathy. This sequence joins TRBV24-1 and TRBJ1-2, with D uncertain. CDR3 residues: CATRNSNYGYTF. The CDR3 DNA sequence: TGTGCCACCAGAAACTCTAACTATGGCTACACCTTC.